What follows are 21 T cell receptor beta chains derived from one specimen sequenced in a study of blood T cell repertoires in COVID-19. Only in-frame clones appear in the TCRdb table, and some are missing; sequencing was by immunoSEQ multiplex PCR. The repertoire holds under 200,000 clones, with roughly 80% as singletons. Sequencing input: PBMCs or T cells enriched from blood (not recorded which). The receptor set was obtained from a woman in her sixties or seventies with acute COVID-19.

This chain uses TRBV4-3 with TRBJ1-2; D is unclear. Germline V CDR1 and CDR2: LGHNA, YSLEER. CDR3 size: 13 residues. V lost 0 bases and J 4 bases, leaving 6 bases between the germline ends. CDR3 protein: CASSQEGGYGYTF. CDR3 sequence (DNA): TGCGCCAGCAGCCAAGAAGGAGGCTATGGCTACACCTTC.

V gene TRBV11-2 combines with J gene TRBJ1-6; 7 bases agree with TRBD1. V was pared by 5 bases and J by 12 bases, with 10 bases of the junction left unmatched. Looked up from germline, CDR1 is SGHAT and CDR2 is FQNNGV. The CDR3 is made up of 14 amino acids. The CDR3 DNA sequence: TGTGCCAGCAGCCCTGGGACAGAGAGATTACCCCTCCACTTT. Translated: CASSPGTERLPLHF.

This clone was detected only a few times. The rearrangement links TRBV12-3 or TRBV12-4 to TRBJ1-1, with D hard to call. This CDR3 is 10 amino acids long. The V end was cut by 6 bases, the J end by 8 bases, with 7 bases between. The DNA for the CDR3 is TGTGCCAGCAGAGCTCCCGAAGCTTTCTTT. Translation: CASRAPEAFF.

The chain is built from TRBV20-1 and TRBJ2-4, with TRBD2 as a possible D gene (6 bases). Germline V gives CDR1 DFQATT, CDR2 SNEGSKA (reference sequence). The CDR3 runs to 11 residues. The V gene lost 6 bases and the J gene lost 8 bases, with 11 bases spanning the gap. For the CDR3, the DNA is TGCAGTGCCGGGACTTATTACATTCAGTACTTC. Translated, it gives CSAGTYYIQYF.

This clone was counted once. This chain uses TRBV3-1 (or the pseudogene TRBV3-2) with TRBJ1-3, with TRBD1 identical over 9 bases. V dropped 0 bases and J dropped 16; count of bases not matched to a gene: 10. This CDR3 is built from 14 residues. Germline V gene sequence: CDR1 LGHDT, CDR2 YNNKEL (reference sequence). In DNA, the CDR3 is TGTGCCAGCAGCCAAGAGGACAGGGGCCGAAAATTGTATTTT. It encodes CASSQEDRGRKLYF.

The gene calls are TRBV5-1 and TRBJ2-3; TRBD2 matches at 13 bases. Germline trimming cut 4 bases from V and 1 base from J; bases unmatched to any gene: 3. Per germline, CDR1 SGHRS and CDR2 YFSETQ. The CDR3 extends over 16 amino acids. CDR3 DNA sequence: TGCGCCAGCAGCATAGGACTAGCGGGGGGCACAGATACGCAGTATTTT. Its translation is CASSIGLAGGTDTQYF. The full variable domain, completed using reference TRBV5-1 and TRBJ2-3, is KAGVTQTPRYLIKTRGQQVTLSCSPISGHRSVSWYQQTPGQGLQFLFEYFSETQRNKGNFPGRFSGRQFSNSRSEMNVSTLELGDSALYLCASSIGLAGGTDTQYFGPGTRLTVL.

The CDR3 nucleotides read TGTGCCAGCAGCGTAGACCCGGGGAGTGGACCCCAGCATTTT. This sequence encodes CASSVDPGSGPQHF. This chain connects TRBV9 to TRBJ1-5; D is uncertain. Germline V gene sequence: CDR1 SGDLS, CDR2 YYNGEE. V gave up 0 bases and J gave up 10 bases, with 14 bases separating them. The CDR3 covers 14 residues.

The chain recombines TRBV11-3 with TRBJ2-3; 7 bases line up with TRBD2. V trimming: 3 bases; J trimming: 8 bases; junction bases outside the gene matches: 11. Germline-derived CDR1 and CDR2 are SGHNT and YENEEA. This CDR3 region has 15 residues. CDR3 region: CASSFTSENTGTQYF. As DNA, the CDR3 is TGTGCCAGCAGCTTTACTAGCGAGAACACTGGTACGCAGTATTTT.

This clone is a singleton in its sample. This rearrangement joins TRBV7-2 to TRBJ2-1; 7 nucleotides align to TRBD2. Looked up from germline, CDR1 is SGHTA and CDR2 is FQGNSA. CDR3 size: 15 residues. V lost 6 bases and J lost 4; bases outside the gene matches: 9. CDR3 sequence reads: CASSSSGDSYNEQFF. The CDR3 DNA follows: TGTGCCAGCAGTTCTAGCGGAGATTCTTACAATGAGCAGTTCTTC.

This chain links TRBV19 with TRBJ1-2; 11 positions match TRBD1. V lost 5 bases and J lost 5; bases outside the gene matches: 7. The CDR3 runs to 15 residues. Germline values: CDR1 LNHDA, CDR2 SQIVND (reference sequence). The CDR3 DNA follows: TGTGCCAGTAGTCTCGGACAGGGGGCTTTTTATGGCTACACCTTC. Translating gives CASSLGQGAFYGYTF.

This clone was counted once. The junction does not match germline at one end; this may be a read error. The DNA of the CDR3 is TGTGCCAGCAGCCCCTACGATGAGCAGTTCTTC. This encodes CASSPYDEQFF. The chain has TRBV12-3 or TRBV12-4 and TRBJ2-1; D is uncertain. The CDR3 spans 11 residues.

The chain recombines TRBV30 with TRBJ2-3, with 12 nucleotides matching TRBD2. V lost 2 bases and J lost 2; bases outside the gene matches: 8. The CDR3 is 17 amino acids. Germline V gene lookup returns CDR1 GTSNPN and CDR2 SVGIG (reference sequence). This chain's CDR3 is CAWSHTRTSGITDTQYF. The CDR3 DNA follows: TGTGCCTGGAGTCACACCAGGACTAGCGGGATCACAGATACGCAGTATTTT.

The rearrangement joins TRBV29-1 to TRBJ2-1; D remains ambiguous. This CDR3 spans 13 amino acids. Germline lookup yields CDR1 SQVTM and CDR2 ANQGSEA. Trimming took 5 bases from V and 0 from J, leaving 8 bases between them. The CDR3 region is CSVQRSSYNEQFF. The CDR3 DNA reads TGCAGCGTTCAACGGAGCTCCTACAATGAGCAGTTCTTC.

This chain connects TRBV6-5 to TRBJ2-1; weak D call: TRBD2 (5 bases). The CDR3 is 16 residues long. V shed 0 bases and J shed 2 bases, with 11 bases lying between them. CDR1 is MNHEY and CDR2 is SVGAGI in the germline V gene. The DNA of the CDR3 is TGTGCCAGCAGTTACTCGATCGGGGTCCCCTACAATGAGCAGTTCTTC. Its translation is CASSYSIGVPYNEQFF.

In this sample, this clone turned up a few times. The J gene is TRBJ2-7, the V gene TRBV10-3; a weak D match, TRBD2 (5 bases). Germline V CDR1 and CDR2: ENHRY, SYGVKD. Between the trimmed V and J ends, which lost 6 bases and 8 bases, there was a span of 20 bases. The CDR3 contains 14 residues. The CDR3 nucleotides read TGTGCCATCAGGGAGGCAAGCGCCCACTCGAAGCAGTACTTC. This sequence encodes CAIREASAHSKQYF.

This chain connects TRBV10-3 to TRBJ2-2; weak D call: TRBD1 (5 bases). The CDR3 has 13 amino acids. Trimming left V 6 bases short and J 5 bases short, with 10 bases between. Germline V CDR1 and CDR2: ENHRY, SYGVKD. As DNA, the CDR3 is TGTGCCATCAGCCAGGGTCAGACCGGGGAGCTGTTTTTT. Amino acids: CAISQGQTGELFF.

In DNA, the CDR3 is TGTGCCAGCAGTTTACGGGGTTATGGCTACACCTTC. Residues: CASSLRGYGYTF. The chain links TRBV28 to TRBJ1-2; D is undetermined. The germline CDR1 and CDR2 sequences are MDHEN and SYDVKM. CDR3 size: 12 residues. The V and J ends lost 2 bases and 5 bases respectively, with 6 bases between them.

The chain couples TRBV5-6 to TRBJ1-2; D remains ambiguous. V lost 2 bases to trimming and J lost 0 bases, with 8 bases between them. The CDR3 covers 14 residues. Germline V gene sequence: CDR1 SGHDT, CDR2 YYEEEE. The CDR3: CASSFQNANYGYTF. In DNA, the CDR3 is TGTGCCAGCAGCTTTCAAAATGCTAACTATGGCTACACCTTC.

The chain has TRBV5-1 and TRBJ1-2, with a possible D match to TRBD1 (6 bases). V lost 4 bases and J 4 bases, leaving 14 bases between the germline ends. CDR1 SGHRS and CDR2 YFSETQ come from the germline V gene. The length of the CDR3 is 14 residues. CDR3 protein: CASSPEGTTYGYTF. The CDR3 bases are TGCGCCAGCAGCCCCGAAGGGACAACCTATGGCTACACCTTC.

The V call is TRBV10-1, the J call TRBJ1-2; D may be TRBD1 (5 bases). Germline CDR1 and CDR2: WNHNN and SYGVQD (reference sequence). The CDR3 is 13 amino acids. Trimming cost V 4 bases and J 0 bases, with 6 bases left between them. The CDR3 loop reads CASSGTSNYGYTF. The DNA of the CDR3 is TGCGCCAGCAGTGGGACATCTAACTATGGCTACACCTTC.

This clone was seen at least ten times. The chain combines TRBV2 with TRBJ2-7; 8 nucleotides match TRBD1. There are 15 residues in the CDR3. Germline CDR1 and CDR2: SNHLY and FYNNEI. The ends lost 6 bases at V and 5 bases at J; junction bases unmatched: 12. CDR3 region: CASRPGGAGRDEQYF. In DNA, the CDR3 is TGTGCCAGCAGGCCAGGGGGCGCGGGTCGGGACGAGCAGTACTTC.